These 10 T cell receptor beta chains share one sample of origin, sequenced in a study of blood T cell repertoires in COVID-19. Produced via immunoSEQ multiplex PCR; TCRdb's table is partial and in-frame only. The repertoire includes around 260,000 clones, around four fifths of them detected once, and 4.2% sits in the top ten. The sequencing input was peripheral blood. These receptor sequences come from a man between 60 and 70 years old with acute or convalescent COVID-19.

The CDR3 sequence: CASHRGGRANEQFF. The CDR3 DNA is TGTGCCAGCCACCGGGGGGGGAGGGCCAATGAGCAGTTCTTC. The genes are TRBV7-2 and TRBJ2-1, with 8 positions matching TRBD2. CDR1 SGHTA and CDR2 FQGNSA come from the germline V gene. The CDR3 totals 14 residues. J lost 6 bases, V lost 8 bases, and 9 bases had no gene match.

The genes are TRBV18 and TRBJ1-6; D is ambiguous. The CDR3 totals 14 residues. Germline V gene sequence: CDR1 KGHSH, CDR2 LQKENI. Trimming took off 2 bases at V and 10 bases at J, with 12 bases between the two ends. CDR3 sequence: CASSPALRGSPLHF. The CDR3 DNA reads as TGTGCCAGCTCACCAGCCCTCCGAGGGTCACCCCTCCACTTT.

This clone has more than one count but fewer than ten. The V gene is TRBV28, the J gene TRBJ2-7; 7 nucleotides align to TRBD1. Per germline, CDR1 MDHEN and CDR2 SYDVKM. Trimming removed 5 bases from V and 4 bases from J; junction bases left unmatched: 11. The CDR3 has 15 residues. The CDR3 nucleotides read TGTGCCAGCAGTGCCATAGGACAGGCAGTTTACGAGCAGTACTTC. This codes for CASSAIGQAVYEQYF.

The count of this clone is one. The chain employs TRBV3-1 (or the pseudogene TRBV3-2) and TRBJ2-1; 11 nucleotides line up with TRBD2. The trim removed 5 bases at V and 5 bases at J, leaving 5 bases unmatched. The CDR3 runs 15 residues. Germline V gene data show CDR1 as LGHDT and CDR2 as YNNKEL (reference sequence). CDR3 sequence reads: CASSLTSGSNNEQFF. As DNA, the CDR3 is TGTGCCAGCAGCTTAACTAGCGGGAGCAACAATGAGCAGTTCTTC.

The J gene is TRBJ2-3, the V gene TRBV10-3, with 7 bases fitting TRBD1. The CDR3 sequence is 14 residues long. Germline V CDR1 and CDR2: ENHRY, SYGVKD. V lost 9 bases to trimming and J lost 5 bases; unmatched junction nucleotides: 11. The CDR3 DNA follows: TGTGCCATTCAGACAGGGTTAGATGGAGATACGCAGTATTTT. It codes for CAIQTGLDGDTQYF.

This sequence joins TRBV28 and TRBJ2-3; TRBD2 aligns across 7 bases. J gave up 3 bases and V 9 bases, and 9 bases lay outside the gene matches. CDR1 MDHEN and CDR2 SYDVKM come from the germline V gene. The CDR3 length is 14 residues. CDR3 in amino acids: CASGPSGATDTQYF. The CDR3 region has the DNA TGTGCCAGTGGGCCGAGCGGGGCTACAGATACGCAGTATTTT.

The chain uses TRBV7-3 and TRBJ1-1; no firm D call. Germline CDR1 and CDR2: SGHTA and FQGTGA. V shed 5 bases and J shed 1 base, with 5 bases lying between them. The CDR3 is 12 residues long. CDR3 in DNA: TGTGCCAGCAGCGGGCCGAACACTGAAGCTTTCTTT. Translating gives CASSGPNTEAFF.

The genes are TRBV29-1 and TRBJ2-7, with TRBD1 matching 7 bases. CDR3 length equals 12 residues. Germline CDR1 is SQVTM and CDR2 is ANQGSEA. Germline trimming cut 5 bases from V and 6 bases from J; bases unmatched to any gene: 7. The CDR3 loop is CSVKGQTPEQYF. DNA for the CDR3: TGCAGCGTTAAGGGACAGACCCCCGAGCAGTACTTC.

The chain carries TRBV11-2 and TRBJ1-2; 7 nucleotides align to TRBD1. The J segment lost 4 bases and the V segment lost 4 bases, leaving 3 bases of the junction unmatched. CDR1 SGHAT and CDR2 FQNNGV come from the germline V gene. CDR3 length: 13 residues. The CDR3 region has the DNA TGTGCCAGCAGCTATACAGGGGTCTATGGCTACACCTTC. It is translated as CASSYTGVYGYTF.

This clone was recorded a few times. The chain has TRBV7-2 and TRBJ2-1; possibly TRBD1 for D (6 bases). This CDR3 has 16 amino acids. Germline loops: CDR1 SGHTA, CDR2 FQGNSA. Trimming stripped 4 bases from V and 6 bases from J, with 19 bases between. CDR3 residues: CASSSDPGQLTNEQFF. For the CDR3, the DNA is TGTGCCAGCAGCTCCGACCCGGGACAACTCACCAATGAGCAGTTCTTC.